Listed here are 22 T cell receptor beta chains from one sample, sequenced in a study of T cells after yellow fever vaccination. Each CDR3 protein is one row after TCRdb ran MiXCR on the 5' RACE reads. Of a few hundred thousand distinct CDR3 sequences in the sample, under 5% were seen once. This specimen was PBMCs, taken 5 days after the yellow fever booster vaccination. Source of these receptors: a man aged 18-30 years who received the YFV17D yellow fever vaccine.

The chain combines TRBV7-2 with TRBJ1-4; D is uncertain. The CDR3 consists of 13 residues. V was clipped by 1 base and J by 4 bases, with 4 bases between them. Per germline, CDR1 SGHTA and CDR2 FQGNSA. CDR3 in DNA: TGTGCCAGCAGCTTAGGGCGTAATGAAAAACTGTTTTTT. Amino acid sequence: CASSLGRNEKLFF.

Turning to this clonotype: One end of the junction fails to match germline, which may point to a read error. This chain joins TRBV12-3 or TRBV12-4 and TRBJ1-5; D remains unclear. The CDR3 contains 14 residues. CDR3 loop: CASSGAQSSQPQHF. The CDR3 nucleotides are TGTGCCAGCAGTGGCGCACAGAGCAGTCAGCCCCAGCATTTT.

This clonotype has a count of ten or more. V and J are TRBV15 and TRBJ2-5; a weak D match, TRBD1 (5 bases). From germline, CDR1 is LNHNV and CDR2 YYDKDF (reference sequence). The V and J ends lost 3 bases and 4 bases respectively, with 6 bases between them. The CDR3 extends over 12 amino acids. The CDR3 DNA reads TGTGCCACCAGCAGGGACATAGAGACCCAGTACTTC. Translation: CATSRDIETQYF. Supplemented by reference TRBV15 and TRBJ2-5, the full variable domain reads DAMVIQNPRYQVTQFGKPVTLSCSQTLNHNVMYWYQQKSSQAPKLLFHYYDKDFNNEADTPDNFQSRRPNTSFCFLDIRSPGLGDTAMYLCATSRDIETQYFGPGTRLLVL.

A few counts support this clonotype. CDR3: CASSSGVRPWIEGEKLFF. CDR3 DNA sequence: TGTGCCAGCAGTTCAGGGGTTCGGCCTTGGATTGAGGGTGAAAAACTGTTTTTT. The chain links TRBV12-3 or TRBV12-4 to TRBJ1-4; possible D gene TRBD1, 6 bases. This CDR3 comprises 18 residues. The V gene lost 4 bases and the J gene lost 7 bases, with 25 bases spanning the gap.

V is TRBV4-2 and J is TRBJ2-1; 11 bases are shared with TRBD1. The J segment lost 2 bases and the V segment lost 2 bases, leaving 2 bases of the junction unmatched. The CDR3 has 16 residues. Germline lookup yields CDR1 LGHNA and CDR2 YNFKEQ. The CDR3 protein is CASSQQGQGAYNEQFF. In DNA form, the CDR3 reads TGTGCCAGCAGCCAACAGGGACAGGGGGCCTACAATGAGCAGTTCTTC.

The chain has TRBV30 and TRBJ1-2; perhaps TRBD1 as D (6 bases). The V end lost 3 bases, the J end lost 4 bases, and 18 bases lay between the germline ends. The CDR3 spans 15 residues. In germline, CDR1 is GTSNPN, CDR2 SVGIG (reference sequence). The CDR3, as DNA: TGTGCCTGGAGCCCGTTGGACAGTAGATTCTATGGCTACACCTTC. Amino acids: CAWSPLDSRFYGYTF.

A few counts support this clonotype. The rearrangement links TRBV7-8 to TRBJ1-6; D call uncertain. Deletions cut 2 bases from V and 6 bases from J, with 5 bases between. Germline V gene data show CDR1 as SGHVS and CDR2 as FQNEAQ. This CDR3 contains 13 residues. The CDR3 protein is CASSLQFNSPLHF. CDR3 coding DNA: TGTGCCAGCAGCTTACAGTTTAATTCACCCCTCCACTTT.

This chain joins TRBV10-3 and TRBJ2-1; either TRBD1 or TRBD2 may fit D (6 bases each). The germline V gene has CDR1 ENHRY and CDR2 SYGVKD. Trimming took off 6 bases at V and 6 bases at J, with 9 bases between the two ends. CDR3 size: 12 residues. CDR3 coding DNA: TGTGCCATCAGCACGGGGGCCAATGAGCAGTTCTTC. This sequence encodes CAISTGANEQFF.

The chain uses TRBV20-1 and TRBJ1-5; D call uncertain. Germline loops: CDR1 DFQATT, CDR2 SNEGSKA (reference sequence). Trimming stripped 0 bases from V and 1 base from J, with 10 bases between. This CDR3 has 15 amino acids. The CDR3 DNA reads as TGCAGTGCTAGAGAACCAAGGGTGAGCAATCAGCCCCAGCATTTT. Translated, it gives CSAREPRVSNQPQHF.

This clonotype was detected only a few times. The V gene is TRBV6-2 or TRBV6-3, the J gene TRBJ2-3; no reliable D call. CDR1 is MNHEY and CDR2 is SVGEGT in the germline V gene. V was shortened by 0 bases and J by 3 bases, with 13 bases between the two germline ends. The CDR3 loop spans 16 amino acids. This chain's CDR3 is CASSYSGLGHTDTQYF. The CDR3 nucleotides are TGTGCCAGCAGTTACTCGGGTCTAGGTCATACAGATACGCAGTATTTT.

This clonotype occurred many times. V and J are TRBV4-3 and TRBJ2-3, with no clear D. V lost 0 bases, J lost 3 bases, and 13 bases lay in between. CDR1 is LGHNA and CDR2 is YSLEER in the germline V gene. This CDR3 is 16 amino acids long. CDR3 nucleotide sequence: TGCGCCAGCAGCCAAGATGGAGAGAGTCCGACAGATACGCAGTATTTT. Its translation is CASSQDGESPTDTQYF.

At least ten counts were recorded for this clonotype. This sequence joins TRBV5-1 and TRBJ1-2, with unresolved D. This CDR3 spans 14 amino acids. The germline V and J ends were trimmed by 0 bases and 5 bases, with 11 bases remaining between them. CDR1 and CDR2 (germline): SGHRS, YFSETQ. CDR3 in DNA: TGCGCCAGCAGCTTGGAAGAGACGCCTTATGGCTACACCTTC. Residues: CASSLEETPYGYTF.

This clonotype was observed many times. The V gene is TRBV20-1, the J gene TRBJ2-5; D perhaps matches TRBD2 (5 bases). There are 13 residues in the CDR3. CDR1 DFQATT and CDR2 SNEGSKA come from the germline V gene (reference sequence). V shed 1 base and J shed 5 bases, with 11 bases lying between them. CDR3 region: CSARGGNGETQYF. The CDR3 DNA is TGCAGTGCTAGAGGAGGGAACGGGGAGACCCAGTACTTC.

This clonotype was seen more than once but under ten times. The rearrangement joins TRBV20-1 to TRBJ1-3, with 8 bases that match TRBD1. Germline CDR1 DFQATT, CDR2 SNEGSKA (reference sequence). After removal of 3 bases from V and 2 bases from J, the junction contained 12 bases not matched to a gene. The CDR3 contains 17 residues. CDR3 sequence: CSARILDREIAGNTIYF. As DNA, the CDR3 is TGCAGTGCTAGGATTTTGGACAGGGAAATCGCTGGAAACACCATATATTTT.

This rearrangement joins TRBV3-1 to TRBJ1-6; D ambiguous. Trimming took 1 base from V and 7 from J, leaving 5 bases between them. CDR3 length equals 13 residues. CDR1 and CDR2 from the germline V gene are LGHDT and YNNKEL (reference sequence). CDR3 protein: CASSQVGNSPLHF. The CDR3 nucleotides read TGTGCCAGCAGCCAAGTCGGGAATTCACCCCTCCACTTT.

This clonotype has at least ten counts. The chain combines TRBV4-3 with TRBJ2-3, with D hard to call. Trimming left V 5 bases short and J 6 bases short, with 21 bases between. The CDR3 totals 16 residues. Per the germline V gene, CDR1 is LGHNA and CDR2 is YSLEER. CDR3 sequence (DNA): TGCGCCAGCAGCGAACAGAGCCCTCATCAAGCTGATACGCAGTATTTT. It translates to CASSEQSPHQADTQYF.

The sample holds a few counts of this clonotype. V usage is TRBV20-1 and J usage is TRBJ2-5; 8 bases map to TRBD2. This CDR3 comprises 15 residues. V shed 3 bases, J shed 5 bases, and the junction held 11 bases outside the gene matches. Germline CDR1 reads DFQATT; CDR2 reads SNEGSKA (reference sequence). The CDR3 here is CSARSGTSFSETQYF. In DNA form, the CDR3 reads TGCAGTGCTAGGTCCGGGACTAGTTTTTCGGAGACCCAGTACTTC.

The V call is TRBV4-3, the J call TRBJ2-6; no firm D call. Trimming cost V 0 bases and J 0 bases, with 18 bases left between them. Germline V gives CDR1 LGHNA, CDR2 YSLEER. The CDR3 totals 20 residues. CDR3: CASSQDQVLSPSSGANVLTF. DNA of the CDR3: TGCGCCAGCAGCCAAGACCAAGTTCTATCCCCGAGCTCTGGGGCCAACGTCCTGACTTTC.

This clonotype was seen only a few times. This chain joins TRBV5-1 and TRBJ1-1; 7 bases are shared with TRBD1. CDR3 length equals 15 residues. CDR1 and CDR2 from the germline V gene are SGHRS and YFSETQ. J was trimmed by 0 bases and V by 3 bases; bases with no gene match: 5. CDR3 region: CASSYTGAMNTEAFF. CDR3 DNA sequence: TGCGCCAGCAGCTACACAGGGGCGATGAACACTGAAGCTTTCTTT. The variable domain in full, completed from reference TRBV5-1 and TRBJ1-1, reads KAGVTQTPRYLIKTRGQQVTLSCSPISGHRSVSWYQQTPGQGLQFLFEYFSETQRNKGNFPGRFSGRQFSNSRSEMNVSTLELGDSALYLCASSYTGAMNTEAFFGQGTRLTVV.

The sample holds many counts of this clonotype. This chain links TRBV6-5 with TRBJ2-4; 8 bases are a match to TRBD2. Looked up from germline, CDR1 is MNHEY and CDR2 is SVGAGI. V lost 10 bases to trimming and J lost 10 bases; unmatched junction nucleotides: 9. The CDR3 is made up of 12 amino acids. CDR3 DNA sequence: TGTGCCACCGCCCGGGGGGGCGGGATTCAGTACTTC. Encoded protein: CATARGGGIQYF.

This clonotype was picked up many times. The chain links TRBV7-2 to TRBJ2-7, with TRBD1 matching 9 bases. The CDR3 extends over 14 amino acids. Germline lookup yields CDR1 SGHTA and CDR2 FQGNSA. Trimming cost V 7 bases and J 7 bases; bases outside gene matches: 11. CDR3 coding DNA: TGTGCCAGCATACCCGGGACAGGGCTCGGGGAGCAGTACTTC. Protein sequence: CASIPGTGLGEQYF.

This clonotype showed up just a few times. The chain employs TRBV12-3 or TRBV12-4 and TRBJ1-2; D unclear. V lost 8 bases to trimming and J lost 0 bases, with 16 bases between them. The length of the CDR3 is 15 residues. CDR3 bases: TGTGCCAGCGGCCTTATGGCCCGAGCTAACTATGGCTACACCTTC. This encodes CASGLMARANYGYTF.